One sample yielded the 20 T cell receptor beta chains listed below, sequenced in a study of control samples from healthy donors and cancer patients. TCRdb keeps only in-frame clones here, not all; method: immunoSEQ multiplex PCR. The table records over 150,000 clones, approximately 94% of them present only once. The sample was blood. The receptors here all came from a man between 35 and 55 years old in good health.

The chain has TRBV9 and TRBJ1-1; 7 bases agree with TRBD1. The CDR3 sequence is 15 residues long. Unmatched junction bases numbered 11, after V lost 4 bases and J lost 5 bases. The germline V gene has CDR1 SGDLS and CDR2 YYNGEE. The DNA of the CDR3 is TGTGCCAGCAGCCGACGGGGAGGGGGCTTGACTGAAGCTTTCTTT. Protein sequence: CASSRRGGGLTEAFF.

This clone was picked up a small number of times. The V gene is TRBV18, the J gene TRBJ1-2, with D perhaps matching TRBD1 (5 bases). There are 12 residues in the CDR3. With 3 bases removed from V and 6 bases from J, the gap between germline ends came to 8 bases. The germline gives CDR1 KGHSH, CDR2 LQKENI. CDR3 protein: CASSPWGDGYTF. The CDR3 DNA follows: TGTGCCAGCTCACCTTGGGGGGATGGCTACACCTTC. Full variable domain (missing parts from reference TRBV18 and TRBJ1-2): NAGVMQNPRHLVRRRGQEARLRCSPMKGHSHVYWYRQLPEEGLKFMVYLQKENIIDESGMPKERFSAEFPKEGPSILRIQQVVRGDSAAYFCASSPWGDGYTFGSGTRLTVV.

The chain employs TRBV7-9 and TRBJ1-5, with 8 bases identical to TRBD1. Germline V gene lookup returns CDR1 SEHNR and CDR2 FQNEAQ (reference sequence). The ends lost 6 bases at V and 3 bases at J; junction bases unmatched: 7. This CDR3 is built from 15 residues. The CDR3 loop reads CASSRAGGLNQPQHF. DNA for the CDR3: TGTGCCAGCAGTAGAGCAGGGGGCCTCAATCAGCCCCAGCATTTT.

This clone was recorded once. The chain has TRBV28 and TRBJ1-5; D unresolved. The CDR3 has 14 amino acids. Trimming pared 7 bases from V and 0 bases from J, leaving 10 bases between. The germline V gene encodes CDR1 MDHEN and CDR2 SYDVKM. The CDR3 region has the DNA TGTGCCAGCATAAGGCGGGGTAGCAATCAGCCCCAGCATTTT. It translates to CASIRRGSNQPQHF.

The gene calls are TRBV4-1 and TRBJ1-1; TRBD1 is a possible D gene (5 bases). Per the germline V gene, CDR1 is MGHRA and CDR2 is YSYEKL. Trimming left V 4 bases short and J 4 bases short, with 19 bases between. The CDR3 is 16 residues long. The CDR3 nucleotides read TGCGCCAGCAGCCCCGGTAGGGTCCGGGGGATCACTGAAGCTTTCTTT. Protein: CASSPGRVRGITEAFF.

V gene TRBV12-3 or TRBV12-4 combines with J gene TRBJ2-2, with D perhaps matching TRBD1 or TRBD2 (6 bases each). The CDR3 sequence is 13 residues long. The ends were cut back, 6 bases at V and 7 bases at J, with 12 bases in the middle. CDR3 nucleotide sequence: TGTGCCAGCAGGTCCGAGGGGGGCGGGGAGCTGTTTTTT. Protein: CASRSEGGGELFF.

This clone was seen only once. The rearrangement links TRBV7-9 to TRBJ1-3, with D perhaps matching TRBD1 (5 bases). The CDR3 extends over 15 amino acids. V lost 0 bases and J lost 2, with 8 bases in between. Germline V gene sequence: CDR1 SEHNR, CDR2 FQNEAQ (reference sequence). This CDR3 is CASSLAGEPGNTIYF. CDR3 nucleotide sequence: TGTGCCAGCAGCTTAGCGGGGGAACCTGGAAACACCATATATTTT.

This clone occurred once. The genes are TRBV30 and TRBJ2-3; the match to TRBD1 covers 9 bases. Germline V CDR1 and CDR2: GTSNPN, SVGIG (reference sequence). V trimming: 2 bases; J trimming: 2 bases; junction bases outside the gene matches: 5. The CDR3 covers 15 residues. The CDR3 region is CAWSRQGGDTDTQYF. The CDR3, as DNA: TGTGCCTGGAGTCGACAGGGGGGTGACACAGATACGCAGTATTTT.

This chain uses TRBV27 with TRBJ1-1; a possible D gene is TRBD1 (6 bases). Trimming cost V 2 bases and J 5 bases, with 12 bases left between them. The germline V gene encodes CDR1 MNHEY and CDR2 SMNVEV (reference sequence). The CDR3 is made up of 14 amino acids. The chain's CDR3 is CASSLGGGSTEAFF. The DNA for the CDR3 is TGTGCCAGCAGTTTAGGAGGGGGAAGTACTGAAGCTTTCTTT.

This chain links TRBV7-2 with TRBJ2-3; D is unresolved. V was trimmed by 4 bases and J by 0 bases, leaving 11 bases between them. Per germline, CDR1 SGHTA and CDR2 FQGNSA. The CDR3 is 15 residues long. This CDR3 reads CASSSLSVSTDTQYF. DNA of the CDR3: TGTGCCAGCAGCTCCCTCAGTGTAAGCACAGATACGCAGTATTTT.

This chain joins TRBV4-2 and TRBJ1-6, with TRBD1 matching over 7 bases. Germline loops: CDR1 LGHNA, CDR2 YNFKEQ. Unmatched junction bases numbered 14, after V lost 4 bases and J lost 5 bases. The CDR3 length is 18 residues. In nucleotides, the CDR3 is TGTGCCAGCAGCCGAATTATCGACAGGGAGCAAAATAATTCACCCCTCCACTTT. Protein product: CASSRIIDREQNNSPLHF.

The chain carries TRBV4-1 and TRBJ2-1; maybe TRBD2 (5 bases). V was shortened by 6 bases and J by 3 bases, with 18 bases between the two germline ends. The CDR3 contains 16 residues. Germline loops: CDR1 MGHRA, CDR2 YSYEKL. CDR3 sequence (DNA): TGCGCCAGCAGTCCTAGCCTTAGTCAGTACTACAATGAGCAGTTCTTC. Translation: CASSPSLSQYYNEQFF.

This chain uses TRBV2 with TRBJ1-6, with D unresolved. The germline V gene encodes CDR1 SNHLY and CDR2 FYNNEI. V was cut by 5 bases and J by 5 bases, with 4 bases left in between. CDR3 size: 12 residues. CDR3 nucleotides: TGTGCCAGCAGTCAAAATAATTCACCCCTCCACTTT. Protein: CASSQNNSPLHF.

The CDR3, as DNA: TGTGCCAGCACCCCGGGCGGGGGAGGTACAGATACGCAGTATTTT. This gives the protein CASTPGGGGTDTQYF. This sequence joins TRBV7-9 and TRBJ2-3, with 7 bases matching TRBD2. This CDR3 has 15 amino acids. The germline V gene encodes CDR1 SEHNR and CDR2 FQNEAQ (reference sequence). V gave up 7 bases and J gave up 3 bases; unmatched junction bases: 10.

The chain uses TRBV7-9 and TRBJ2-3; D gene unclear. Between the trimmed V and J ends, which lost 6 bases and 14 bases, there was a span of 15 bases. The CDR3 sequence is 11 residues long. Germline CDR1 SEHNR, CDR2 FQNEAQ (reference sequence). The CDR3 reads CASSVGSNWYF. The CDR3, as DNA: TGTGCCAGCAGTGTGGGTTCGAATTGGTATTTT.

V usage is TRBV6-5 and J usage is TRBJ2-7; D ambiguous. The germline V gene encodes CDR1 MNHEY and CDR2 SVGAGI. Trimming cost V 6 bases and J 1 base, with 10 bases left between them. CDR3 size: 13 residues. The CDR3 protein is CASRGTSSYEQYF. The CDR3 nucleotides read TGTGCCAGCAGGGGAACCTCTTCCTACGAGCAGTACTTC.

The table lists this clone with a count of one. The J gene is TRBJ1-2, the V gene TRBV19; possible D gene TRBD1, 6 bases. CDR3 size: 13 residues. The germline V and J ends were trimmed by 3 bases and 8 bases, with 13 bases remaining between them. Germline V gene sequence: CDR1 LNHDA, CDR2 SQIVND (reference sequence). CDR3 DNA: TGTGCCAGTAGTATTTTCTCAGGGGAAGGCTACACCTTC. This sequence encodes CASSIFSGEGYTF.

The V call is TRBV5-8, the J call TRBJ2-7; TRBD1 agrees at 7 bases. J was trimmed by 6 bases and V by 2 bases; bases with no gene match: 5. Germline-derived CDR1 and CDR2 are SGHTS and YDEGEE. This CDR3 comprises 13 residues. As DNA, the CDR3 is TGTGCCAGCAGCTTCGACAGGGCATCCGAGCAGTACTTC. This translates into CASSFDRASEQYF.

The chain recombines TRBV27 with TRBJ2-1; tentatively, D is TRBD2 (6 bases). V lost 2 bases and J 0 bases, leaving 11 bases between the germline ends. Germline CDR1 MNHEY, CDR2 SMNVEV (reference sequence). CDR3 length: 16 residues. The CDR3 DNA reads TGTGCCAGCAGTTTAAGGCGGGGACCCTCCTACAATGAGCAGTTCTTC. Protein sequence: CASSLRRGPSYNEQFF.

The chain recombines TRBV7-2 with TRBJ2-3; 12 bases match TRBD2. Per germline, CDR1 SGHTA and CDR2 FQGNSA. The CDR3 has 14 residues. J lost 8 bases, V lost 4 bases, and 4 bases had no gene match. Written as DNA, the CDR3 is TGTGCCAGCAGCTCCCGACTAGCGGGGGCTACGCAGTATTTT. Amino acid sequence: CASSSRLAGATQYF.